This T cell receptor beta chain originates from a study of cytomegalovirus exposure and HLA in healthy donors. General observations from the study: Most likely, a cluster of highly shared sequence variants arose as a sequencing artifact. Per published reports, the classifier diagnosed cytomegalovirus status with high specificity and sensitivity.

Per the germline V gene, CDR1 is LNHNV and CDR2 is YYDKDF (reference sequence). This CDR3 comprises 15 residues. V lost 6 bases to trimming and J lost 2 bases, with 16 bases between them. Of note for this clone: Its antigen is still unknown.

The PCR had 60 Vbeta and 13 Jbeta primers. Clones were read by immunoSEQ multiplex PCR, and TCRdb kept only the in-frame ones, dropping some. Here the sample spans roughly 58,000 clones, around 83% being singletons. The J gene is TRBJ1-1, the V gene TRBV15, with D maybe TRBD1 (6 bases). Sequencing was performed on PBMCs. This sequence originates from a human donor in good health. The CDR3 reads CATRRRQDSNTEAFF. The CDR3 DNA reads TGTGCCACCAGAAGGAGACAGGATTCTAACACTGAAGCTTTCTTT.